Listed below are T cell receptor beta chains from one sample, sequenced in a study of blood T cell repertoires in COVID-19. Some clones are missing from TCRdb's copy, which holds only in-frame ones; the method was immunoSEQ multiplex PCR. This sample carries a few hundred thousand clones, 86% of them seen once, and the ten largest clones take around 10%. The sequenced sample was peripheral blood. The receptors come from a man aged 40-55 years who had recovered from COVID-19. Each CDR3 is given with its conserved first and last residue. Fields, in order: D gene, J gene, V gene, clone size, CDR3 DNA, CDR3 protein. The D gene is left open where the match is weak. Clone size, where shown, is once, few, many, or a class for clones that have expanded.

D: TRBD2; J: TRBJ2-1; V: TRBV7-6; size: NA; DNA: TGTGCCAGCAGCTCTCAGAGACTAGCGGACAATGAGCAGTTCTTC; CDR3: CASSSQRLADNEQFF
D: NA; J: TRBJ2-2; V: TRBV6-2/TRBV6-3; size: NA; DNA: TGTGCCAGCAGTTACTCGAACCACGGGACTGGGGAGCTGTTTTTT; CDR3: CASSYSNHGTGELFF
D: NA; J: TRBJ2-3; V: TRBV7-9; size: NA; DNA: TGTGCCAGCAGCTTCTCTAGCTTATCCGCAGATACGCAGTATTTT; CDR3: CASSFSSLSADTQYF
D: NA; J: TRBJ1-5; V: TRBV6-2/TRBV6-3; size: NA; DNA: TGTGCCAGCAGTTCCCTCGGCAGGGCACAGCCCCAGCATTTT; CDR3: CASSSLGRAQPQHF
D: NA; J: TRBJ1-6; V: TRBV7-8; size: NA; DNA: TGTGCCAGCAGCTTAGTACAGGTGAACTCACCCCTCCACTTT; CDR3: CASSLVQVNSPLHF
D: NA; J: TRBJ1-2; V: TRBV29-1; size: NA; DNA: TGCAGCGTTGAAGTGAGTTATGGCTACACCTTC; CDR3: CSVEVSYGYTF
D: NA; J: TRBJ2-7; V: TRBV7-6; size: NA; DNA: TGTGCCAGCAGCTTAGTGGCGGGGGCGGGCGAGCAGTACTTC; CDR3: CASSLVAGAGEQYF
D: TRBD1; J: TRBJ1-1; V: TRBV15; size: few; DNA: TGTGCCACCAGCAGGTCTAAACAGGGGAAGGGGACTGAAGCTTTCTTT; CDR3: CATSRSKQGKGTEAFF
D: NA; J: TRBJ2-3; V: TRBV7-9; size: once; DNA: TGTGCCAGCGGGGTCGGACTGACAGATACGCAGTATTTT; CDR3: CASGVGLTDTQYF
D: NA; J: TRBJ2-6; V: TRBV27; size: NA; DNA: TGTGCCAGCAGTTTAACAGGGTACGGGGCCAACGTCCTGACTTTC; CDR3: CASSLTGYGANVLTF
D: TRBD2; J: TRBJ2-7; V: TRBV5-1; size: few; DNA: TGCGCCAGCAGCTTGGTTATGAGCGGGAGTACTTACGAGCAGTACTTC; CDR3: CASSLVMSGSTYEQYF
D: TRBD1; J: TRBJ1-1; V: TRBV18; size: few; DNA: TGTGCCAGCTCACCACTAATGGGACAGGGGAACACTGAAGCTTTCTTT; CDR3: CASSPLMGQGNTEAFF
D: NA; J: TRBJ2-2; V: TRBV24-1; size: NA; DNA: TGTGCCACCAGGGGGGCAGGGACCGGGGAGCTGTTTTTT; CDR3: CATRGAGTGELFF
D: NA; J: TRBJ1-2; V: TRBV10-2; size: NA; DNA: TGCGCCAGCAGTGAGTCGATAGGCAGGGGTATCGGCAACTATGGCTACACCTTC; CDR3: CASSESIGRGIGNYGYTF
D: TRBD1; J: TRBJ2-5; V: TRBV5-4; size: NA; DNA: TGTGCCAGCAGCTTGGGACAGGGGGGAGAGACCCAGTACTTC; CDR3: CASSLGQGGETQYF
D: NA; J: TRBJ2-2; V: TRBV27; size: NA; DNA: TGTGCCAGCAGCCCCCGACAGGCGAACACCGGGGAGCTGTTTTTT; CDR3: CASSPRQANTGELFF
D: TRBD2; J: TRBJ2-5; V: TRBV11-2; size: NA; DNA: TGTGCCAGCAGCCTAGCGGGGGGGTCGCTAGAGACCCAGTACTTC; CDR3: CASSLAGGSLETQYF
D: TRBD2; J: TRBJ2-7; V: TRBV18; size: NA; DNA: TGTGCCAGCTCACCCTTGGCGGGAGTGTCCTACGAGCAGTACTTC; CDR3: CASSPLAGVSYEQYF
D: NA; J: TRBJ2-1; V: TRBV29-1; size: NA; DNA: TGCAGCGTTGTCAGCGGGTTAGGGAACAATGAGCAGTTCTTC; CDR3: CSVVSGLGNNEQFF
D: TRBD2; J: TRBJ2-1; V: TRBV6-5; size: NA; DNA: TGTGCCAGCAGTTTCGGACTAGCGGGAGGAACTGAGCAGTTCTTC; CDR3: CASSFGLAGGTEQFF
D: TRBD1; J: TRBJ2-3; V: TRBV29-1; size: NA; DNA: TGCAGCCTGTCCCCGGGACAGTATGAAGATACGCAGTATTTT; CDR3: CSLSPGQYEDTQYF
D: NA; J: TRBJ2-5; V: TRBV11-2; size: NA; DNA: TGTGCCAGCAGCTCGGGGACTCAGCCGCAAGAGACCCAGTACTTC; CDR3: CASSSGTQPQETQYF
D: TRBD1; J: TRBJ2-7; V: TRBV20-1; size: once; DNA: TGCAGTGCTAGTAGACAGGGGGCGCGAGAGCAGTACTTC; CDR3: CSASRQGAREQYF
D: TRBD1; J: TRBJ1-1; V: TRBV29-1; size: NA; DNA: TGCAGCGCCGGACAGGGGCTCACTGAAGCTTTCTTT; CDR3: CSAGQGLTEAFF
D: NA; J: TRBJ2-5; V: TRBV7-2; size: NA; DNA: TGTGCCAGCAGCGGTACGCTACCGGGACAAGAGACCCAGTACTTC; CDR3: CASSGTLPGQETQYF
D: TRBD1; J: TRBJ2-7; V: TRBV11-1; size: NA; DNA: TGTGCCAGCAGCAGCGACAGGGGGCGGGTAAACGAGCAGTACTTC; CDR3: CASSSDRGRVNEQYF
D: NA; J: TRBJ2-2; V: TRBV4-2; size: few; DNA: TGTGCCAGCAGCCAAGATCCAGCCGGGGAGCTGTTTTTT; CDR3: CASSQDPAGELFF
D: TRBD1; J: TRBJ2-7; V: TRBV7-9; size: NA; DNA: TGTGCCAGCAGCTATGACAGGGGTGCCTACGAGCAGTACTTC; CDR3: CASSYDRGAYEQYF
D: TRBD2; J: TRBJ2-5; V: TRBV7-7; size: NA; DNA: TGTGCCAGCAGCGCCCTTGCCTTTGCGGGGGTTGAGACCCAGTACTTC; CDR3: CASSALAFAGVETQYF
D: NA; J: TRBJ2-7; V: TRBV9; size: NA; DNA: TGTGCCAGCAGCCCCGGCGCCCGGGCCTACGAGCAGTACTTC; CDR3: CASSPGARAYEQYF
D: TRBD1; J: TRBJ2-7; V: TRBV7-9; size: NA; DNA: TGTGCCAGCAGCTCTGACAGGGCCGTTTCTAACTACGAGCAGTACTTC; CDR3: CASSSDRAVSNYEQYF
D: NA; J: TRBJ1-1; V: TRBV30; size: NA; DNA: TGTGCCTGGAGTTTGATAGGGGGCACTGAAGCTTTCTTT; CDR3: CAWSLIGGTEAFF